One TCR beta chain is described in this entry. This sample stems from a study of blood T cell repertoires in COVID-19. Study in general: The origin of the acute and convalescent COVID-19 samples was the United States, Italy and Spain. The cDNA or gDNA used as material had been derived from T cells, B-cell-depleted T cells, or PBMCs.

Unmatched junction bases numbered 13, after V lost 5 bases and J lost 6 bases. The CDR3 is 16 amino acids. The V gene's germline CDR1 is SGHAT and CDR2 FQNNGV. Methods used by the authors: Reference gene primer amplification in the assay estimated nucleated cell counts. Using immunoSEQ multiplex PCR, the repertoire was profiled, and TCRdb retains in-frame clones only, with some absent. The V and J calls and clone size come from that table; D and trimming were worked out from the DNA. The sample gives 90,000 to 100,000 clones, approximately 72% of which show up once; roughly 24% is in the top ten. This sequence was found in a man aged 70 or older with acute or convalescent COVID-19. The sample consisted of peripheral blood. V usage is TRBV11-2 and J usage is TRBJ2-7; 10 nucleotides agree with TRBD2. The CDR3 reads CASSLPFLAGGSEQYF. CDR3 coding DNA: TGTGCCAGCAGCCTTCCCTTCTTAGCGGGAGGTTCCGAGCAGTACTTC.